The source of this T cell receptor beta chain is a study of T cells after yellow fever vaccination. The CDR3 spans 15 residues. J gave up 2 bases and V 4 bases, and 7 bases lay outside the gene matches. Germline loops: CDR1 SGHTS, CDR2 YDEGEE. Each CDR3 protein gets one entry after TCRdb re-called the 5' RACE reads with MiXCR. The data hold 300,000 to 400,000 distinct CDR3 sequences, with roughly an eighth observed a single time. This clonotype was sampled from a man younger than 35 who received the YFV17D yellow fever vaccine. This chain uses TRBV5-8 with TRBJ2-5, with 8 nucleotides matching TRBD1. The sample in question was CD4+ T cells sorted from PBMCs, obtained 15 days after the yellow fever booster vaccination. CDR3 region: CASSPGTGLQETQYF. CDR3 in DNA: TGTGCCAGCAGCCCGGGGACAGGCCTACAAGAGACCCAGTACTTC.